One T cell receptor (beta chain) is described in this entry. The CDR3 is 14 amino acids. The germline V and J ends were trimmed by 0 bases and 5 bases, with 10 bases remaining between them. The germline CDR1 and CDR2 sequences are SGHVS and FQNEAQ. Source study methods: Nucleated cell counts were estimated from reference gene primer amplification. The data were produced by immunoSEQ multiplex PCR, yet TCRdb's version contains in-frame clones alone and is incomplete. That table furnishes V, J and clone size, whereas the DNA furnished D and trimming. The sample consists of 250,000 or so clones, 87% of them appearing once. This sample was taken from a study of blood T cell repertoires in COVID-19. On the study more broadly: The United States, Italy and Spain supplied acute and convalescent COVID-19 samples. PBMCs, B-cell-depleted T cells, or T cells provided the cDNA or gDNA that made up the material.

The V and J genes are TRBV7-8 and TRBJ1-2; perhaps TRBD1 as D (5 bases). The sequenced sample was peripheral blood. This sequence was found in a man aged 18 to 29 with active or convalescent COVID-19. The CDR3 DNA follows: TGTGCCAGCAGCTTAGCGCAGGGCAGATATGGCTACACCTTC. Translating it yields CASSLAQGRYGYTF.